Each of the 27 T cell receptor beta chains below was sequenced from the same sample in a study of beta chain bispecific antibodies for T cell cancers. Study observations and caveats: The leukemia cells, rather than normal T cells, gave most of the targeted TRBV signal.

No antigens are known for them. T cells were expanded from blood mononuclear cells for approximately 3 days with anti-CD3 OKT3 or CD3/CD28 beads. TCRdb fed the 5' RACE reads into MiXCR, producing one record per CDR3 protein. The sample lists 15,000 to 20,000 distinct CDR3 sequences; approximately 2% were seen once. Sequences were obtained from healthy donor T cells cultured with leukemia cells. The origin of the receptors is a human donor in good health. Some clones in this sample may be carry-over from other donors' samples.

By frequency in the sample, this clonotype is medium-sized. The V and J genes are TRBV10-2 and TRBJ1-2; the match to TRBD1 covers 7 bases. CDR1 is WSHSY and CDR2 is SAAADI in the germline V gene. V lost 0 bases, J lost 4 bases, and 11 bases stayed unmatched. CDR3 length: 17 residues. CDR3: CASSESAGGPDSYGYTF. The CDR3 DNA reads TGCGCCAGCAGTGAGTCGGCAGGGGGGCCGGATAGCTATGGCTACACCTTC.

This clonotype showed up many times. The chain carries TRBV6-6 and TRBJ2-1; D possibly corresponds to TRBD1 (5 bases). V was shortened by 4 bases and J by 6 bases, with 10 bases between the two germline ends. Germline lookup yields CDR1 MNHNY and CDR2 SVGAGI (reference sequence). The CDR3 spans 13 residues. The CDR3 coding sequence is TGTGCCAGCAGTTGGCGACAGCCCAATGAGCAGTTCTTC. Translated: CASSWRQPNEQFF.

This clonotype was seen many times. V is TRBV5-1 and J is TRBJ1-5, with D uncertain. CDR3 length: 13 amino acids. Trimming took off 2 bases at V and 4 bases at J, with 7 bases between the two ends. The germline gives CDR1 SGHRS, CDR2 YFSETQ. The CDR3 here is CASSFDRNQPQHF. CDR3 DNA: TGCGCCAGCAGCTTTGACCGAAATCAGCCCCAGCATTTT.

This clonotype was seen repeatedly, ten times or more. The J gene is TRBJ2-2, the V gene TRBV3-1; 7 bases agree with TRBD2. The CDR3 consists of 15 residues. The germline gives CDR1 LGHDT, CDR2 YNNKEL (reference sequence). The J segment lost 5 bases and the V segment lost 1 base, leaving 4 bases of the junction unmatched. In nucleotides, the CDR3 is TGTGCCAGCAGCCAAGTGCGCGGGGGTACCGGGGAGCTGTTTTTT. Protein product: CASSQVRGGTGELFF.

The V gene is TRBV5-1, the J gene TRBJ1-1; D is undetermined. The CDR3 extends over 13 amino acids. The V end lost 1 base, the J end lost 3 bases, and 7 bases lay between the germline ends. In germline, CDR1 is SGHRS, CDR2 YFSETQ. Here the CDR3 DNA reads TGCGCCAGCAGCTTGTTGGGCCACACTGAAGCTTTCTTT. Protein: CASSLLGHTEAFF.

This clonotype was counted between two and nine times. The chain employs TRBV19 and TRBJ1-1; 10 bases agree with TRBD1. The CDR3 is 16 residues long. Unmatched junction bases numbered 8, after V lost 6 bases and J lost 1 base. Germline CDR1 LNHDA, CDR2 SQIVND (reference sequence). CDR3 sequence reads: CASSFSGTGANTEAFF. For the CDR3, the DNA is TGTGCCAGTAGCTTCTCCGGGACAGGGGCGAACACTGAAGCTTTCTTT.

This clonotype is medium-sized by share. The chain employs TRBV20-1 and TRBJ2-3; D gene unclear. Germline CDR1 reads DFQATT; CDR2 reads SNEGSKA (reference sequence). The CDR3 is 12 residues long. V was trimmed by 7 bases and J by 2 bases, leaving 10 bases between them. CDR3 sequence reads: CSVPQNTDTQYF. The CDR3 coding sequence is TGCAGTGTCCCTCAAAACACAGATACGCAGTATTTT.

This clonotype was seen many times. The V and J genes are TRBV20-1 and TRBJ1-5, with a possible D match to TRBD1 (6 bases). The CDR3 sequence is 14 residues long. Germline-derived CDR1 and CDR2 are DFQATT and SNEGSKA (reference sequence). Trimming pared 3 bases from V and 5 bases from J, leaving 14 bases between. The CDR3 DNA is TGCAGTGCTAGGTATCAGGACAGAGATCAGCCCCAGCATTTT. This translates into CSARYQDRDQPQHF.

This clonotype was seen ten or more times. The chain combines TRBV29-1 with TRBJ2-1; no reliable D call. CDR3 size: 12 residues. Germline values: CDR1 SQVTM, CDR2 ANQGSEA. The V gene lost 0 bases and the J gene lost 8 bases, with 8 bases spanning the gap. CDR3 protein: CSVEEGWDEQFF. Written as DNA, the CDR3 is TGCAGCGTTGAAGAAGGCTGGGATGAGCAGTTCTTC.

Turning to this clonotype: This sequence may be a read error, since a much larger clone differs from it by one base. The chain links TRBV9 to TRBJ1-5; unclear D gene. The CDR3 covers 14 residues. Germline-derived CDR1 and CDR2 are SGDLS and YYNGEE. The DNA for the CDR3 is TGTGCCAGCAGCGTTGGACCTAGCAATCAGCCCCAGCAATTT. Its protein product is CASSVGPSNQPQQF.

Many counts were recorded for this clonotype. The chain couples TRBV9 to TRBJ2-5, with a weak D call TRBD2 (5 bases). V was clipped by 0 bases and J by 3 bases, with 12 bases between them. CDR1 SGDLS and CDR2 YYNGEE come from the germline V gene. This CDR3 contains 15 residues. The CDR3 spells CASSVDLGVEETQYF. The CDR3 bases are TGTGCCAGCAGCGTAGATCTGGGAGTAGAAGAGACCCAGTACTTC.

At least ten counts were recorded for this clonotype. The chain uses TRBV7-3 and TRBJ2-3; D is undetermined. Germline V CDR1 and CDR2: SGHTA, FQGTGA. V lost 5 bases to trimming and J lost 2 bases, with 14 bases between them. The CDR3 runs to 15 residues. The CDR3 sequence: CASSLVHAATDTQYF. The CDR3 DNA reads TGTGCCAGCAGCCTTGTCCACGCCGCCACAGATACGCAGTATTTT.

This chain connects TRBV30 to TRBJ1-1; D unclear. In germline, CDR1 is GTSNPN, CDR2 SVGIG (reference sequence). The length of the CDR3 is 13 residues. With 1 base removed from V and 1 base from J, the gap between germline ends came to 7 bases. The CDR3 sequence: CAWSATWNTEAFF. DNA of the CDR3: TGTGCCTGGAGTGCTACATGGAACACTGAAGCTTTCTTT.

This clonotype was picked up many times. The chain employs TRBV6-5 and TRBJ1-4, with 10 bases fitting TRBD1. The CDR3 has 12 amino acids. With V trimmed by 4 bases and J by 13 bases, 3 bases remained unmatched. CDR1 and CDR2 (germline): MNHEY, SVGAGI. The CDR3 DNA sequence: TGTGCCAGCAGTTCCGGGACAGGGGTACTGTTTTTT. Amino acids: CASSSGTGVLFF.

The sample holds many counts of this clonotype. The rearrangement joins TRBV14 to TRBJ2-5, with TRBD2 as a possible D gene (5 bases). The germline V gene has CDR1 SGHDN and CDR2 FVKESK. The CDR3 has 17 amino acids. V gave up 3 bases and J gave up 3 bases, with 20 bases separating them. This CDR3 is CASSHQRGRVFKETQYF. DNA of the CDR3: TGTGCCAGCAGCCATCAACGGGGAAGGGTGTTTAAAGAGACCCAGTACTTC.

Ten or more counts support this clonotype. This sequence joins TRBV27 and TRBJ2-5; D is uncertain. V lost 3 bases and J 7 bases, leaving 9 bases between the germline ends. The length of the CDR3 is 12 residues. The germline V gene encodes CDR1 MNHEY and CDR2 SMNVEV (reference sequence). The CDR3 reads CASSLSGGTQYF. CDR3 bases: TGTGCCAGCAGTTTGTCCGGTGGGACCCAGTACTTC.

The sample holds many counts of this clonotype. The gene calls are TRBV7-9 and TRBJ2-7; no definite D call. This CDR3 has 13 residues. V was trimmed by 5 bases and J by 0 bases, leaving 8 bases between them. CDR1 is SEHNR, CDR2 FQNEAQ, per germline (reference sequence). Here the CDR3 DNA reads TGTGCCAGCAGCACGGGTCTCTCCTACGAGCAGTACTTC. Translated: CASSTGLSYEQYF.

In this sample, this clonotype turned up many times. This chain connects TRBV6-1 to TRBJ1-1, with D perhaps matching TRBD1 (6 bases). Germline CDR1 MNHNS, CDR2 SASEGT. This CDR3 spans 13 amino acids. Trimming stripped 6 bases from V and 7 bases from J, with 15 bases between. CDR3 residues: CASSLQGTNEAFF. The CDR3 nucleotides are TGTGCCAGCAGCCTCCAGGGGACAAATGAAGCTTTCTTT.

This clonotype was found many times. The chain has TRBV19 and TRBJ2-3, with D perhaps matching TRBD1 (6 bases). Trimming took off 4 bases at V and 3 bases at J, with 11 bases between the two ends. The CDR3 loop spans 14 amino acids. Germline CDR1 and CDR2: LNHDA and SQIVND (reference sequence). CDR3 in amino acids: CASSTWTETDTQYF. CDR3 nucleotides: TGTGCCAGTAGTACCTGGACAGAGACAGATACGCAGTATTTT.

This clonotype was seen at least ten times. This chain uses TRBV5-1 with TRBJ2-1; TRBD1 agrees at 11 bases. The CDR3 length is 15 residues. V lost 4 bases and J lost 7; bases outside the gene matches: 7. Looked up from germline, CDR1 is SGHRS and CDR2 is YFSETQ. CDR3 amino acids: CASSPGQGAQNEQFF. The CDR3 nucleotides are TGCGCCAGCAGCCCCGGACAGGGGGCGCAAAATGAGCAGTTCTTC. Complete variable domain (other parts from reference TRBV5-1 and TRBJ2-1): KAGVTQTPRYLIKTRGQQVTLSCSPISGHRSVSWYQQTPGQGLQFLFEYFSETQRNKGNFPGRFSGRQFSNSRSEMNVSTLELGDSALYLCASSPGQGAQNEQFFGPGTRLTVL.

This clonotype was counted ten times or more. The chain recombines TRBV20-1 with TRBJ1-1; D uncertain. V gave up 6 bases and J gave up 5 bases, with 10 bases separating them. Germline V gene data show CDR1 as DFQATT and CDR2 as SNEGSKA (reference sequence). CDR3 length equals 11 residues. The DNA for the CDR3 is TGCAGTGCAACCTCGGAGACTGAAGCTTTCTTT. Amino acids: CSATSETEAFF.

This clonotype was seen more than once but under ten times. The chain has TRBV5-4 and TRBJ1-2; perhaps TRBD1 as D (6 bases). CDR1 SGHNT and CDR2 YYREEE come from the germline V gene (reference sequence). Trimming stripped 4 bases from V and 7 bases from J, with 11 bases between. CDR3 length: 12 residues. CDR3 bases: TGTGCCAGCAGCCCGGACAGAAGTGGCTACACCTTC. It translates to CASSPDRSGYTF.

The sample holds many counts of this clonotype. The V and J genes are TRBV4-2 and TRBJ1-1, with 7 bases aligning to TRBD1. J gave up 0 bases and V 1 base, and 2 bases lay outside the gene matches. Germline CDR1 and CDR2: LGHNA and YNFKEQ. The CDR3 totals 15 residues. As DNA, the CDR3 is TGTGCCAGCAGCCAAGGACAGGGCTTGAACACTGAAGCTTTCTTT. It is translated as CASSQGQGLNTEAFF.

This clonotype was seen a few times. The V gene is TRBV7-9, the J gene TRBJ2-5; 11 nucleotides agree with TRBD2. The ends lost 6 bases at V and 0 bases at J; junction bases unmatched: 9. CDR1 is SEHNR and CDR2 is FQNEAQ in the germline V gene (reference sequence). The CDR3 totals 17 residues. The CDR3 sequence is CASRATSGDRYQETQYF. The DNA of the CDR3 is TGTGCCAGCAGGGCGACTAGCGGGGATAGGTACCAAGAGACCCAGTACTTC. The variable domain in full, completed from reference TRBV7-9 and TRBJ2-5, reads DTGVSQNPRHKITKRGQNVTFRCDPISEHNRLYWYRQTLGQGPEFLTYFQNEAQLEKSRLLSDRFSAERPKGSFSTLEIQRTEQGDSAMYLCASRATSGDRYQETQYFGPGTRLLVL.

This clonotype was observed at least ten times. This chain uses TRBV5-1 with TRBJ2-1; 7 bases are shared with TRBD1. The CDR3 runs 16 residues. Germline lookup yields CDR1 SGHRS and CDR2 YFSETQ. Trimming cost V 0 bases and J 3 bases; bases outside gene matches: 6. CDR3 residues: CASSLETGDGYNEQFF. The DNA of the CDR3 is TGCGCCAGCAGCTTGGAAACAGGGGACGGCTACAATGAGCAGTTCTTC.

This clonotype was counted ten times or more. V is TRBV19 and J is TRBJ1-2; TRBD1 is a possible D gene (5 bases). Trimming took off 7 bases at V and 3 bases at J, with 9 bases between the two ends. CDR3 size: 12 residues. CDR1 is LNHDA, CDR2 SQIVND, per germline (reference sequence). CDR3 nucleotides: TGTGCCAGTAAAGTGGGACACTATGGCTACACCTTC. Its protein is CASKVGHYGYTF.

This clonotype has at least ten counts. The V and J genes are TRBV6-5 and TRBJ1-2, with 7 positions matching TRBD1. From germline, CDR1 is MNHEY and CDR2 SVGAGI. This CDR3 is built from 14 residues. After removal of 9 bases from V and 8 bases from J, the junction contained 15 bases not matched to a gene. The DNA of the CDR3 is TGTGCCAGTTCCCCAGGGGGGTGGAAACCCGGCTACACCTTC. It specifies CASSPGGWKPGYTF.